This T cell receptor beta chain was sequenced during a study of blood T cell repertoires in COVID-19. The assay was immunoSEQ multiplex PCR, and TCRdb's table has in-frame clones only and misses some. The repertoire consists of just over 150,000 clones, with approximately 92% occurring once and the leading ten covering 4.5% to 5%. Trimming took 2 bases from V and 2 from J, leaving 15 bases between them. The CDR3 sequence is 17 residues long. Germline-derived CDR1 and CDR2 are KGHSH and LQKENI. This TCR derives from a young man with COVID-19, enrolled during active disease. The specimen was peripheral blood. The chain couples TRBV18 to TRBJ1-4; D gene uncertain. The CDR3 DNA sequence: TGTGCCAGCTCACCAAATAAGGGAGTCGGGACTAATGAAAAACTGTTTTTT. This gives the protein CASSPNKGVGTNEKLFF. The full variable domain, with the rest looked up from reference TRBV18 and TRBJ1-4, is NAGVMQNPRHLVRRRGQEARLRCSPMKGHSHVYWYRQLPEEGLKFMVYLQKENIIDESGMPKERFSAEFPKEGPSILRIQQVVRGDSAAYFCASSPNKGVGTNEKLFFGSGTQLSVL.